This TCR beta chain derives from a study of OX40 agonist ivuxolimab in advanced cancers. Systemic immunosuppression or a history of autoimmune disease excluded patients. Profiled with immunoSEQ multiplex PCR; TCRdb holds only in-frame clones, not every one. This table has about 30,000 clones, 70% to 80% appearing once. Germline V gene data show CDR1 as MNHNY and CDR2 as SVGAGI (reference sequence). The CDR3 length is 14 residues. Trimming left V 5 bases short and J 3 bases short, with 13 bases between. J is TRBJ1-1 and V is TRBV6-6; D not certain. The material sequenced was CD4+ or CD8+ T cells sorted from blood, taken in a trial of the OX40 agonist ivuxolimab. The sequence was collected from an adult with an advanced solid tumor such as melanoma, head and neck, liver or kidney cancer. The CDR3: CASSTPGRDTEAFF. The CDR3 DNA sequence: TGTGCCAGCAGTACTCCCGGGAGGGACACTGAAGCTTTCTTT.